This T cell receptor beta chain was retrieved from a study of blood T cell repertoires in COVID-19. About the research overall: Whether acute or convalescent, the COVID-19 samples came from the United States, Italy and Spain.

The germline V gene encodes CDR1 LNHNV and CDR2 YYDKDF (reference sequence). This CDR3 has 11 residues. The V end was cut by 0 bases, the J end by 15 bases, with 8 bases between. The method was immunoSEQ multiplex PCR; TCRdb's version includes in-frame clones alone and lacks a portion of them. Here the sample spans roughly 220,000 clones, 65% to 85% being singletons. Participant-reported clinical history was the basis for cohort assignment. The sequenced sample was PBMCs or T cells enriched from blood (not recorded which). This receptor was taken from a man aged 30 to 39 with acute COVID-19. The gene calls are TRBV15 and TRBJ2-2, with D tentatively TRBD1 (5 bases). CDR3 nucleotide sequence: TGTGCCACCAGCAGAGATCAGGGATTGTTTTTT. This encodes CATSRDQGLFF. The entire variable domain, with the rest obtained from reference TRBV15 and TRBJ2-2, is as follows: DAMVIQNPRYQVTQFGKPVTLSCSQTLNHNVMYWYQQKSSQAPKLLFHYYDKDFNNEADTPDNFQSRRPNTSFCFLDIRSPGLGDTAMYLCATSRDQGLFFGEGSRLTVL.